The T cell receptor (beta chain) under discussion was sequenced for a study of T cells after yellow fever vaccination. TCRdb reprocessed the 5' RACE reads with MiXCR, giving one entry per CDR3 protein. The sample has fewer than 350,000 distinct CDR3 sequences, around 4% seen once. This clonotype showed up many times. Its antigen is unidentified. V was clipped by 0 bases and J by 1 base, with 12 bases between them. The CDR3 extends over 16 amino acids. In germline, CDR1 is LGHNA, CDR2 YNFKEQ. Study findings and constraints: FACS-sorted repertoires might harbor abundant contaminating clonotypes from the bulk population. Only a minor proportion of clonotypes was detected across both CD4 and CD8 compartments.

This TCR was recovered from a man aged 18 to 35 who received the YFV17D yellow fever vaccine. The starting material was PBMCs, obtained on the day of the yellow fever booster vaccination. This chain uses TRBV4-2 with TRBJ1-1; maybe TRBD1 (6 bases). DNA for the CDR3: TGTGCCAGCAGCCAAGATCAGATGGGGGCGAACACTGAAGCTTTCTTT. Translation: CASSQDQMGANTEAFF.